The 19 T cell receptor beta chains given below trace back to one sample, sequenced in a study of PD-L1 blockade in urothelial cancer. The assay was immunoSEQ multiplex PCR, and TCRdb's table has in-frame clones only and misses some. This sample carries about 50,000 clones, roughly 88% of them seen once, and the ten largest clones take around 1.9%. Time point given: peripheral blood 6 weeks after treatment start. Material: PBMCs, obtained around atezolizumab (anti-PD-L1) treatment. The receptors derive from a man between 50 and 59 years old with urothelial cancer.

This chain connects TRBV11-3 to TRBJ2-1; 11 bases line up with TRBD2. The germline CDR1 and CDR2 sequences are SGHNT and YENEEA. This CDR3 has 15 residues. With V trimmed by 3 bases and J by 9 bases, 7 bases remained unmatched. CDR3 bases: TGTGCCAGCAGCTTTTTAGCGGGAGGGGCGGGTGAGCAGTTCTTC. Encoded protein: CASSFLAGGAGEQFF.

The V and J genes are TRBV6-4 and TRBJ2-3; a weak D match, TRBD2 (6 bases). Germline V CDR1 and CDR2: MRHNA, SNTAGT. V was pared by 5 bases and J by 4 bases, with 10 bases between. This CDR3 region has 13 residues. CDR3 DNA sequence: TGTGCCAGCAGTCCCGGGACTGCAGATACGCAGTATTTT. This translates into CASSPGTADTQYF.

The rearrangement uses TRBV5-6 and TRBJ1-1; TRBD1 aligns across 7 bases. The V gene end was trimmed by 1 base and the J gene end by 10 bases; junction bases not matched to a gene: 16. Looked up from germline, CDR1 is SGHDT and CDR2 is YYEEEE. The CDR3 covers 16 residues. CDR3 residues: CASSLFEGQTRMVAFF. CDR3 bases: TGTGCCAGCAGCTTGTTTGAGGGACAGACGCGCATGGTAGCTTTCTTT.

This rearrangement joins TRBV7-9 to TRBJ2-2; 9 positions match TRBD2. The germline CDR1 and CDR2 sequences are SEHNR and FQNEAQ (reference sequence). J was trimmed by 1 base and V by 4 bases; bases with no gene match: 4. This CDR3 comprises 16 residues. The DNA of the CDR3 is TGTGCCAGCAGCTCCAGACTAGCGGTGAACACCGGGGAGCTGTTTTTT. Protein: CASSSRLAVNTGELFF.

Here the CDR3 DNA reads TGTGCCAGCAGCTTAGAGACCGGGACAGTGCGTACGTACGAGCAGTACTTC. Protein: CASSLETGTVRTYEQYF. The chain employs TRBV7-8 and TRBJ2-7, with TRBD1 matching 7 bases. The CDR3 has 17 amino acids. Germline-derived CDR1 and CDR2 are SGHVS and FQNEAQ. Unmatched junction bases numbered 13, after V lost 1 base and J lost 4 bases.

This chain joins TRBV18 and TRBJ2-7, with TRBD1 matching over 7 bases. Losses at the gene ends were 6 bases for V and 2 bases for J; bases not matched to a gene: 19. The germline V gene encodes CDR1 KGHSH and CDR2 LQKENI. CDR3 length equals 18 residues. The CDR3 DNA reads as TGTGCCAGCTCCCTCATCTCCCCGACAGGGTTATTGGCCTACGAGCAGTACTTC. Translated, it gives CASSLISPTGLLAYEQYF.

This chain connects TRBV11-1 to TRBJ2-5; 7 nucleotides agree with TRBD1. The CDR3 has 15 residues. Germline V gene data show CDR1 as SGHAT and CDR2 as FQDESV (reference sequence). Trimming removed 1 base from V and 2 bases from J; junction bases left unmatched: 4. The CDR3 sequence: CASSLGTGLQETQYF. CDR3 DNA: TGTGCCAGCAGCTTAGGGACAGGTCTTCAAGAGACCCAGTACTTC.

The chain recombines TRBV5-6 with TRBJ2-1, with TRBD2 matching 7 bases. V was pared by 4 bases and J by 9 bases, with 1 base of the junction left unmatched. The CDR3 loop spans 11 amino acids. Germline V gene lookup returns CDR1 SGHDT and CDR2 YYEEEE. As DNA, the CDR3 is TGTGCCAGCAGCGGGGGGGTTGAGCAGTTCTTC. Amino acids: CASSGGVEQFF. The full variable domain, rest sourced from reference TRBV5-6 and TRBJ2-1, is DAGVTQSPTHLIKTRGQQVTLRCSPKSGHDTVSWYQQALGQGPQFIFQYYEEEERQRGNFPDRFSGHQFPNYSSELNVNALLLGDSALYLCASSGGVEQFFGPGTRLTVL.

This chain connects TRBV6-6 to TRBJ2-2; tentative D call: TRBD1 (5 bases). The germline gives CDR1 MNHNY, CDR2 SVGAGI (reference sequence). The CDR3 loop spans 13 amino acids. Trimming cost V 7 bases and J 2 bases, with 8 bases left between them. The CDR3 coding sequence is TGTGCCAGCACCAGGGCCAACACCGGGGAGCTGTTTTTT. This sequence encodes CASTRANTGELFF.

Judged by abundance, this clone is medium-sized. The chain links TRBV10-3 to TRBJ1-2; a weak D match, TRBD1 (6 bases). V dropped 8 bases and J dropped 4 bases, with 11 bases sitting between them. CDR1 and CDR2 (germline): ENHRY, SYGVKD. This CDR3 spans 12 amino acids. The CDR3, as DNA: TGTGCCATCGGGGGCATTGGCTATGGCTACACCTTC. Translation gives CAIGGIGYGYTF.

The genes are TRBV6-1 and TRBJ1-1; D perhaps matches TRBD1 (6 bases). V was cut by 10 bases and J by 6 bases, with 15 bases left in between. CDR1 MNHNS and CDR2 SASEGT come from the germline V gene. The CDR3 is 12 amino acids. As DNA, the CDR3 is TGTGCCACCACCCAGGGGTGGGCTGAAGCTTTCTTT. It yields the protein CATTQGWAEAFF.

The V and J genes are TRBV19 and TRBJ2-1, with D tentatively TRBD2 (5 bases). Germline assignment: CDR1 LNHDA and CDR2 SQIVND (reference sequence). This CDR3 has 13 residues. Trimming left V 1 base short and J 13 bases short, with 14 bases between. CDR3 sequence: CASSIGFGRDQFF. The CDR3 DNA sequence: TGTGCCAGTAGTATAGGATTTGGGAGAGATCAGTTCTTC.

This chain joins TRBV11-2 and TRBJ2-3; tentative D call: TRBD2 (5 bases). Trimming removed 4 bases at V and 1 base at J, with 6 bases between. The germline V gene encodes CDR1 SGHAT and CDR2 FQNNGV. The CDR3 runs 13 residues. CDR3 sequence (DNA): TGTGCCAGCAGCTCGCGGGGCACAGATACGCAGTATTTT. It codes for CASSSRGTDTQYF.

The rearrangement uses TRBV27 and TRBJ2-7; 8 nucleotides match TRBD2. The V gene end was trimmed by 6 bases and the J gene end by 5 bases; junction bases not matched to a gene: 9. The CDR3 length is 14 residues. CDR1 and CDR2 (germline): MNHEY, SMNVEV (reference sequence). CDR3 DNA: TGTGCCAGCAGACAAAGCGGGAGCACCCACGAGCAGTACTTC. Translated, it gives CASRQSGSTHEQYF.

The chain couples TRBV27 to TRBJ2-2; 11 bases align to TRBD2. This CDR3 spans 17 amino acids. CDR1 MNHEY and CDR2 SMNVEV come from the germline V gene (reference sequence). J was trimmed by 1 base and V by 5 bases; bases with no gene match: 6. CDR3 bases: TGTGCCAGCAGTCTTCAAGGACTAGCGGGGAACACCGGGGAGCTGTTTTTT. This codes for CASSLQGLAGNTGELFF.

The DNA of the CDR3 is TGTGCCTGGAGTCTCTCTTTTGCGGGACAGGGAGGGCTATCACCCCTCCACTTT. This gives the protein CAWSLSFAGQGGLSPLHF. The chain uses TRBV30 and TRBJ1-6; 9 bases match TRBD1. Unmatched junction bases numbered 18, after V lost 2 bases and J lost 10 bases. CDR1 GTSNPN and CDR2 SVGIG come from the germline V gene (reference sequence). The CDR3 has 18 amino acids.

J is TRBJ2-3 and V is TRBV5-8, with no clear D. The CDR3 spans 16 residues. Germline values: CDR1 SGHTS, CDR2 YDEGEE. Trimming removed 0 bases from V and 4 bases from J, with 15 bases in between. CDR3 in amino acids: CASSLGLARRADTQYF. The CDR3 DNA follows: TGTGCCAGCAGCTTGGGATTGGCGCGACGGGCAGATACGCAGTATTTT.

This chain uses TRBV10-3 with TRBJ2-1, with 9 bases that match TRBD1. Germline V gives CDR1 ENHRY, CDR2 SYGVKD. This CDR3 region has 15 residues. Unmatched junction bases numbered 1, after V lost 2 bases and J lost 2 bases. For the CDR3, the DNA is TGTGCCATCAGTGAGGACAGGGGGACCTACAATGAGCAGTTCTTC. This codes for CAISEDRGTYNEQFF.

The CDR3 DNA follows: TGTGCCAGCAGCTTTCATGACATGTCCTACGAGCAGTACTTC. Protein sequence: CASSFHDMSYEQYF. The chain couples TRBV7-9 to TRBJ2-7; D is undetermined. V was shortened by 3 bases and J by 1 base, with 10 bases between the two germline ends. Germline CDR1 and CDR2: SEHNR and FQNEAQ (reference sequence). The CDR3 totals 14 residues.